These 6 T cell receptor beta chains came from one sample sequenced in a study of blood T cell repertoires in COVID-19. TCRdb's table, derived via immunoSEQ multiplex PCR, lists solely in-frame clones and lacks some. In the table there are approximately 290,000 clones, around 89% of which are singletons. The sample was PBMCs or T cells enriched from blood (not recorded which). The receptors were sampled from a woman aged 18-29 years with acute COVID-19.

For this clone: A junction boundary mismatches the germline segment, possibly from a read error. The CDR3, as DNA: TGTGCCAGCACGACTAGCACAAATACGCAGTATTTT. It encodes CASTTSTNTQYF. This chain joins TRBV19 and TRBJ2-3, with 7 positions matching TRBD2. The CDR3 is made up of 12 amino acids. Germline V gives CDR1 LNHDA, CDR2 SQIVND (reference sequence).

The chain employs TRBV5-8 and TRBJ1-1, with D possibly TRBD1 on 5 matching bases. Germline V lookup: CDR1 SGHTS, CDR2 YDEGEE. V was shortened by 3 bases and J by 1 base, with 10 bases between the two germline ends. The length of the CDR3 is 14 residues. CDR3 protein: CASSSPDTNTEAFF. DNA of the CDR3: TGTGCCAGCAGCTCTCCGGACACGAACACTGAAGCTTTCTTT.

V is TRBV9 and J is TRBJ1-6; D is perhaps TRBD1 (5 bases). CDR1 and CDR2 from the germline V gene are SGDLS and YYNGEE. V gave up 0 bases and J gave up 0 bases, with 7 bases separating them. This CDR3 comprises 16 residues. CDR3 residues: CASSVDGGSYNSPLHF. CDR3 nucleotides: TGTGCCAGCAGCGTAGACGGGGGCTCCTATAATTCACCCCTCCACTTT.

The CDR3 nucleotides read TGTGCCACCAGCAGAGGTAACAGCGGTCCCAATGAGCAGTTCTTC. Residues: CATSRGNSGPNEQFF. The chain has TRBV15 and TRBJ2-1, with a weak D call TRBD2 (5 bases). This CDR3 has 15 amino acids. Germline values: CDR1 LNHNV, CDR2 YYDKDF (reference sequence). The V gene lost 1 base and the J gene lost 6 bases, with 13 bases spanning the gap.

This chain connects TRBV2 to TRBJ2-5; a possible D gene is TRBD2 (5 bases). With 8 bases removed from V and 5 bases from J, the gap between germline ends came to 6 bases. The germline V gene encodes CDR1 SNHLY and CDR2 FYNNEI. The CDR3 consists of 10 residues. The CDR3 region is CASSGETQYF. In DNA, the CDR3 is TGTGCCAGCTCGGGGGAGACCCAGTACTTC.

This clone was found once. The chain joins TRBV10-2 to TRBJ1-2; 10 nucleotides line up with TRBD1. V shed 6 bases and J 5 bases; nucleotides not matched to a gene: 3. Germline-derived CDR1 and CDR2 are WSHSY and SAAADI. The CDR3 is made up of 13 amino acids. CDR3 sequence reads: CASSPGQGYGYTF. CDR3 sequence (DNA): TGCGCCAGCAGCCCGGGACAGGGGTATGGCTACACCTTC.